Given below is one TCR beta chain in context. The antigen is unknown. The record originates from a study of cytomegalovirus exposure and HLA in healthy donors. The V and J ends lost 7 bases and 4 bases respectively, with 16 bases between them. CDR3 size: 14 residues. The V gene's germline CDR1 is SGHTA and CDR2 FQGNSA. Findings and limits, study-wide: Reportedly, fewer N-insertions than the approximately 600-donor mean appeared in an Asian-associated ancestry cluster in a later analysis.

PCR employed 60 Vbeta and 13 Jbeta primers. Data came from immunoSEQ multiplex PCR; TCRdb stores just in-frame clones and leaves some out. This table lists some 52,000 clones. This TCR derives from a woman in her fifties or sixties in good health and CMV-seropositive. Sequenced: PBMCs. The V and J genes are TRBV7-2 and TRBJ1-2; D is unresolved. The CDR3 DNA is TGTGCCAGCACCCCCGGCCCGGGTTCCTATGGCTACACCTTC. It yields the protein CASTPGPGSYGYTF. The variable domain in full, with the rest retrieved from reference TRBV7-2 and TRBJ1-2, is GAGVSQSPSNKVTEKGKDVELRCDPISGHTALYWYRQSLGQGLEFLIYFQGNSAPDKSGLPSDRFSAERTGGSVSTLTIQRTQQEDSAVYLCASTPGPGSYGYTFGSGTRLTVV.